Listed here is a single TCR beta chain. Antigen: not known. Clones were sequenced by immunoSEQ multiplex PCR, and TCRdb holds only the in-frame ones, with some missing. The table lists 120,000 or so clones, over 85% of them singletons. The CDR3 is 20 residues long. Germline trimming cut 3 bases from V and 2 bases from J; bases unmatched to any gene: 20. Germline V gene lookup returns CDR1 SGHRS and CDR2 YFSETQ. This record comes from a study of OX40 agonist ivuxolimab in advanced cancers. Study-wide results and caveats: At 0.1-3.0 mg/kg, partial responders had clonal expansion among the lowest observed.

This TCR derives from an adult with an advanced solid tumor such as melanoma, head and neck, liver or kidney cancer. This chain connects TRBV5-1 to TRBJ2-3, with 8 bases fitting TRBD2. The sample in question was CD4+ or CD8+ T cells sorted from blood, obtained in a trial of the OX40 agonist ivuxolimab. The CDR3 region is CASSYPGLEKHGTHTDTQYF. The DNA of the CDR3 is TGCGCCAGCAGCTACCCGGGACTAGAAAAGCACGGGACCCACACAGATACGCAGTATTTT.